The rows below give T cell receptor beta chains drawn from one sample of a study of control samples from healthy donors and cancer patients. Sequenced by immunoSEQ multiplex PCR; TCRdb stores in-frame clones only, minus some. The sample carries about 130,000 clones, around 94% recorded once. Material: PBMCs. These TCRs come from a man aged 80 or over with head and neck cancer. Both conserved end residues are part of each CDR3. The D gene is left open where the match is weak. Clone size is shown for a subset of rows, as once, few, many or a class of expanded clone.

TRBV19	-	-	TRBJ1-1	TGTGCCAGTAGGGCGCTGGCAGGGATTGCTGAAGCTTTCTTT	CASRALAGIAEAFF
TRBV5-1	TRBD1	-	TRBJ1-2	TGCGCCAGCAGCATAGGGACAGGGGATGGCTACACCTTC	CASSIGTGDGYTF
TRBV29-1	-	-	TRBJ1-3	TGCAGCGTTCCAGGGGCCTCTGGAAACACCATATATTTT	CSVPGASGNTIYF
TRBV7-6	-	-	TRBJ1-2	TGTGCCAGCAGTCCTGGTCGTCAACAACACCTCCGTAAACCTGGCTACACCTTC	CASSPGRQQHLRKPGYTF
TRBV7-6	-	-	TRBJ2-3	TGTGCCAGCAGCCTATCACCGGGGGGCACAGATACGCAGTATTTT	CASSLSPGGTDTQYF
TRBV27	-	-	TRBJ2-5	TGTGCCAGCCGTCCTGGGGGCAGCCAAGAGACCCAGTACTTC	CASRPGGSQETQYF
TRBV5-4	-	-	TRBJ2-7	TGTGCCAGCAGCCCCCGGGACACCCACTACGAGCAGTACTTC	CASSPRDTHYEQYF
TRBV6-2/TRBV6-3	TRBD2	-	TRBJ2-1	TGTGCCAGCAGTTACATCAGCGGGAGCAATGAGCAGTTCTTC	CASSYISGSNEQFF
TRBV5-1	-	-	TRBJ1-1	TGCGCCAGCAGCTTGGCCCTGGGTGATCGGGCTTTCTTT	CASSLALGDRAFF
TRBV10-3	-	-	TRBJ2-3	TGTGCCATCAGAGGACCGGGGGGCCGCACAGATACGCAGTATTTT	CAIRGPGGRTDTQYF
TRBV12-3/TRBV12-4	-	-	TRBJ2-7	TGTGCCAGCAGTTTCCAAGGGACGGAGCAGTACTTC	CASSFQGTEQYF
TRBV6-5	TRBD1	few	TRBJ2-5	TGTGCCAGCAGCACCGGGACAGGGTACCGGGGGACCCAGTACTTC	CASSTGTGYRGTQYF
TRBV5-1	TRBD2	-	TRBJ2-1	TGCGCCAGCAGCTTGACTAGCGGGGGATACAATGAGCAGTTCTTC	CASSLTSGGYNEQFF
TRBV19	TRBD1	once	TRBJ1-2	TGTGCCAGTAGTATGGGACAGGCACGGGCCTATGGCTACACCTTC	CASSMGQARAYGYTF
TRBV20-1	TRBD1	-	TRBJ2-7	TGCAGTGCTAGTGGGGACAGCCCCTACGAGCAGTACTTC	CSASGDSPYEQYF
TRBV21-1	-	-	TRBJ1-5	TGTGCCAGTCTCAAAAGACAGGGCCATTATAGCAATCAGCCCCAGCATTTT	CASLKRQGHYSNQPQHF
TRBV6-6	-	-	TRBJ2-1	TGTGCCAGCGCATGGAGTAGCTACAATGAGCAGTTCTTC	CASAWSSYNEQFF
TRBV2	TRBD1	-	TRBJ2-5	TGTGCCAGCAGTTACCAGGGGGCCGGAGAGACCCAGTACTTC	CASSYQGAGETQYF
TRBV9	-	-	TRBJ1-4	TGTGCCAGCAGCCAGAGGTCCGGATCAAATGAAAAACTGTTTTTT	CASSQRSGSNEKLFF
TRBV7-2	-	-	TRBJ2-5	TGTGCCAGCAGCTTTGGGAGGTATCAAGAGACCCAGTACTTC	CASSFGRYQETQYF
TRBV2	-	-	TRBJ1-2	TGTGCCAGCAGTCCACAGGGTAGCGGGTATGGCTACACCTTC	CASSPQGSGYGYTF
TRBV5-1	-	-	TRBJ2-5	TGCGCCAGCAGCTTGATGGTTCAGAGCGGGGAGACCCAGTACTTC	CASSLMVQSGETQYF
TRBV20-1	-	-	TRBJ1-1	TGCAGTGCTAGTTCTAGGGCAGCCTCGACATACACTGAAGCTTTCTTT	CSASSRAASTYTEAFF
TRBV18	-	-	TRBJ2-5	TGTGCCAGCTCACACAGGGAGGGAGAGACCCAGTACTTC	CASSHREGETQYF
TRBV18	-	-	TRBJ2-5	TGTGCCAGCTCCCTAGATGACAGGCAAAGGGAAGAGACCCAGTACTTC	CASSLDDRQREETQYF
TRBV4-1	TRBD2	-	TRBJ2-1	TGCGCCAGCAGCCCTAAAGTGGGGGGTTCTAGCGGGAGCTCCTACAATGAGCAGTTCTTC	CASSPKVGGSSGSSYNEQFF
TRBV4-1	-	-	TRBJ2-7	TGCGCCAGCAGCCAGGCCAGGGGGGTCGAGCAGTACTTC	CASSQARGVEQYF
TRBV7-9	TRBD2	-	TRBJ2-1	TGTGCCAGCAGCTTAGTAGCGGGGGGGCTTAATGAGCAGTTCTTC	CASSLVAGGLNEQFF
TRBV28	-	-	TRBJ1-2	TGTGCCAGCAGGGGTGCAGGGACAAACTATGGCTACACCTTC	CASRGAGTNYGYTF
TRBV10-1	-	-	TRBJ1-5	TGCGCCAGCAGTGAGGACAGATATCAGCCCCAGCATTTT	CASSEDRYQPQHF
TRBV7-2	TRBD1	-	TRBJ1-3	TGTGCCAGCAGGCAAACAGGGGGTAGCACCATATATTTT	CASRQTGGSTIYF
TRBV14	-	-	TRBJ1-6	TGTGCCAGCAGCCAGGTTGGGGTCGATTCACCCCTCCACTTT	CASSQVGVDSPLHF
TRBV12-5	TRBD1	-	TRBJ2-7	TGTGCTAGTGGTCTAGACAGGGGGGTCGCTTACGAGCAGTACTTC	CASGLDRGVAYEQYF
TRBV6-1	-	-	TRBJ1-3	TGTGCCAGCAGTGAGACCACAGGGTTGTCAGGAAACACCATATATTTT	CASSETTGLSGNTIYF
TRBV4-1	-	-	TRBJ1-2	TGCGCCAGCAGCCAGGGAAACTATGGCTACACCTTC	CASSQGNYGYTF
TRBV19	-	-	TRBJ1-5	TGTGCCAGTAGTACCGTAAGCAATCAGCCCCAGCATTTT	CASSTVSNQPQHF
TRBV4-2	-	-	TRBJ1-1	TGTGCCAGCAGCCGAATGCCTGCGGGGGACACTGAAGCTTTCTTT	CASSRMPAGDTEAFF
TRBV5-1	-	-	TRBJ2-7	TGCGCCAGCAGACCGGACTCCTACGAGCAGTACTTC	CASRPDSYEQYF
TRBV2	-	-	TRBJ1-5	TGTGCCAGCAGTACCCAGAACATAAATCAGCCCCAGCATTTT	CASSTQNINQPQHF
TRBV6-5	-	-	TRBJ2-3	TGTGCCAGCAGTTTGTTTAATACGCAGTATTTT	CASSLFNTQYF
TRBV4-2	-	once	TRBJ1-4	TGTGCCAGCGGGTGGGCTGGGGAAAAACTGTTTTTT	CASGWAGEKLFF
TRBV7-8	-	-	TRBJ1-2	TGTGCCAGCAGTCGAAAACCCAGGGTATCTGGCTACACCTTC	CASSRKPRVSGYTF